The rows below give T cell receptor beta chains drawn from one sample of a study of PD-L1 blockade in urothelial cancer. Clones were read by immunoSEQ multiplex PCR, and TCRdb kept only the in-frame ones, dropping some. The table lists about 16,000 clones, around 89% of them singletons. The sample was PBMCs, taken around atezolizumab (anti-PD-L1) treatment. These receptors all come from a man between 65 and 85 years old with urothelial cancer. CDR3s include the opening cysteine and the closing phenylalanine or tryptophan. D genes are given only for firm matches. A row's size may be missing; if present it is once, few, many or a size class.

d_gene	v_gene	abundance	j_gene	CDR3nt	CDR3aa
.	TRBV6-1	.	TRBJ1-1	TGTGCCAGCAGTGAATGGCAGGGTCGGAACACTGAAGCTTTCTTT	CASSEWQGRNTEAFF
.	TRBV5-1	once	TRBJ2-5	TGCGCCAGCAGCTTGGTCCTCGCTATTGGAGAGACCCAGTACTTC	CASSLVLAIGETQYF
TRBD2	TRBV4-1	.	TRBJ2-3	TGCGCCAGCAGCCGTCAAACGGCGGCGGGGGGGCACACAGATACGCAGTATTTT	CASSRQTAAGGHTDTQYF
.	TRBV19	large	TRBJ1-2	TGTGCCAGTAAGATAGTCGGTCGAGGCTACACCTTC	CASKIVGRGYTF
.	TRBV6-5	.	TRBJ1-2	TGTGCCAGCAGTTACGCGGCGGGGGGGGATGGCTACACCTTC	CASSYAAGGDGYTF
.	TRBV5-1	.	TRBJ2-5	TGCGCCAGCAGCTTGATCTATCAAGAGACCCAGTACTTC	CASSLIYQETQYF
.	TRBV19	.	TRBJ1-6	TGTGCCAGTAGTTCTACCTCCGGTAATTCACCCCTCCACTTT	CASSSTSGNSPLHF
TRBD2	TRBV6-1	.	TRBJ2-7	TGTGCCAGCAGTCAAGCGGGGACTGCAACCTACGAGCAGTACTTC	CASSQAGTATYEQYF
.	TRBV19	.	TRBJ2-5	TGTGCCAGTAGTACCCCTAGTCGAGAGACCCAGTACTTC	CASSTPSRETQYF
.	TRBV6-1	.	TRBJ1-3	TGTGCCAGCAGTCAGGATACTGGAAACACCATATATTTT	CASSQDTGNTIYF
TRBD1	TRBV4-2	.	TRBJ1-1	TGTGCCAGCAGCCGGGGGACAGTGGGCACTGAAGCTTTCTTT	CASSRGTVGTEAFF
TRBD1	TRBV27	.	TRBJ1-4	TGTGCCAGCAGGGCGACAGGGGGGTACGAAAAACTGTTTTTT	CASRATGGYEKLFF
.	TRBV11-2	once	TRBJ2-7	TGTGCCAGCAGCTCAGGGTTCCCCTACGAGCAGTACTTC	CASSSGFPYEQYF
TRBD2	TRBV5-4	once	TRBJ2-7	TGTGCCAGCAGCTCAGGACTAGCGGGCCTCTACGAGCAGTACTTC	CASSSGLAGLYEQYF
.	TRBV5-1	once	TRBJ2-5	TGCGCCAGCAACCCCAGGGCAGACACAAAGTGGACCCAGTACTTC	CASNPRADTKWTQYF
TRBD1	TRBV10-3	.	TRBJ2-1	TGTGCCATCAGTGACCGGGACAGATACAATGAGCAGTTCTTC	CAISDRDRYNEQFF
.	TRBV7-2	.	TRBJ1-5	TGTGCCAGCAGCTTAAGGACAGCGGGGAGCAATCAGCCCCAGCATTTT	CASSLRTAGSNQPQHF
.	TRBV7-9	.	TRBJ2-7	TGTGCCAGCAGCCCAAGGACAGCCTACGAGCAGTACTTC	CASSPRTAYEQYF
.	TRBV28	.	TRBJ1-6	TGTGCCAACCGAGCCGATACGAATTCACCCCTCCACTTT	CANRADTNSPLHF
.	TRBV9	.	TRBJ2-3	TGTGCCAGCAGCGCTAAGTGGGCCGAAGCTAGCACAGATACGCAGTATTTT	CASSAKWAEASTDTQYF
TRBD1	TRBV6-1	.	TRBJ2-7	TGTGCCAGCAGAAGGGACAGGGGGTCAGAGGAGCAGTACTTC	CASRRDRGSEEQYF
.	TRBV6-6	.	TRBJ1-6	TGTGCCAGCAGCCTACGAAATTCACCCCTCCACTTT	CASSLRNSPLHF
TRBD1	TRBV10-3	.	TRBJ2-1	TGTGCCATCAGACCCCGACAGGGCCCCAATGAGCAGTTCTTC	CAIRPRQGPNEQFF
TRBD1	TRBV7-2	once	TRBJ1-2	TGTGCCAGCAGCAAGTCCCGGGACAGAAACTATGGCTACACCTTC	CASSKSRDRNYGYTF
.	TRBV19	.	TRBJ2-3	TGTGCCAGTAGGGGAGGCTCCACCCTTACAGATACGCAGTATTTT	CASRGGSTLTDTQYF
.	TRBV7-2	.	TRBJ2-7	TGTGCCAGCAGCTTAACCGGGACTCCACCGTTCCACGAGCAGTACTTC	CASSLTGTPPFHEQYF
.	TRBV27	.	TRBJ2-2	TGTGCCAGCAGTTCCTCCCTAGTCACCGGGGAGCTGTTTTTT	CASSSSLVTGELFF
TRBD2	TRBV4-1	.	TRBJ2-1	TGCGCCAGCAGCCTTCTAGCGGGGGGTTACAATGAGCAGTTCTTC	CASSLLAGGYNEQFF
TRBD1	TRBV4-1	.	TRBJ2-1	TGCGCCAGCAGCCAAGGGACAGGGGGCGCGAGGTCCTACAATGAGCAGTTCTTC	CASSQGTGGARSYNEQFF
.	TRBV2	.	TRBJ2-4	TGTGCCAGCAGTGGCCCCGCTCCTACGGGTAGAAACATTCAGTACTTC	CASSGPAPTGRNIQYF
TRBD2	TRBV28	few	TRBJ2-5	TGTGCCAGCAGTTCCCCCTGGGTAGCGGGGGCCCAAGAGACCCAGTACTTC	CASSSPWVAGAQETQYF
TRBD1	TRBV5-1	.	TRBJ2-5	TGCGCCAGCAGCTTTAAGCGTACAGGGGGAGAGACCCAGTACTTC	CASSFKRTGGETQYF
.	TRBV19	.	TRBJ1-2	TGTGCCAGTAGTATGCCATTAACCAGCTATGGCTACACCTTC	CASSMPLTSYGYTF
TRBD1	TRBV5-1	.	TRBJ2-5	TGCGCCAGCAGCTCGACCACAGGGGCAGAGACCCAGTACTTC	CASSSTTGAETQYF
TRBD2	TRBV14	.	TRBJ2-1	TGTGCCAGCAGTTTGACCCGACTAGCGGGGGGATCAACTGGCTCCTACAATGAGCAGTTCTTC	CASSLTRLAGGSTGSYNEQFF
.	TRBV7-2	.	TRBJ2-5	TGTGCCAGCAGCTTAGTTCTAAGCAGGGGAGAGACCCAGTACTTC	CASSLVLSRGETQYF
TRBD2	TRBV7-7	.	TRBJ2-1	TGTGCCAGCAGCTCCGGGCGGGGGACTAGCAATGAGCAGTTCTTC	CASSSGRGTSNEQFF
.	TRBV5-1	.	TRBJ1-6	TGCGCCAGCAGCTTGGCCAATAATTCACCCCTCCACTTT	CASSLANNSPLHF
.	TRBV7-9	.	TRBJ1-1	TGTGCCAGCAGCTTCCGGTTGAACACTGAAGCTTTCTTT	CASSFRLNTEAFF
.	TRBV7-9	.	TRBJ1-1	TGTGCCAGCAGCTTAACTAGTGAAGCTTTCTTT	CASSLTSEAFF
.	TRBV4-1	.	TRBJ1-4	TGCGCCAGCAGCCAAGTGGGGGCAGGGGCTAATGAAAAACTGTTTTTT	CASSQVGAGANEKLFF
TRBD1	TRBV4-1	.	TRBJ2-3	TGCGCCAGCAGCCGCCCCGGGACAGGGGTCGCCACAGATACGCAGTATTTT	CASSRPGTGVATDTQYF
TRBD1	TRBV15	.	TRBJ1-1	TGTGCCACCAGCAGACCGGGACAGGGAAGGACTGAAGCTTTCTTT	CATSRPGQGRTEAFF
TRBD1	TRBV2	.	TRBJ2-1	TGTGCCAGCAGTCCACGGGACAGCGTATACAATGAGCAGTTCTTC	CASSPRDSVYNEQFF
TRBD1	TRBV6-1	.	TRBJ1-1	TGTGCCAGCAGGGAGCAGGGGGGCGGCGCCACTGAAGCTTTCTTT	CASREQGGGATEAFF
TRBD1	TRBV5-1	.	TRBJ1-6	TGCGCCAGCGGACAGGGGGCGCGATCACCCCTCCACTTT	CASGQGARSPLHF
.	TRBV29-1	.	TRBJ2-7	TGCAGCGTCTACCGGGACAACTACGAGCAGTACTTC	CSVYRDNYEQYF
TRBD1	TRBV5-8	.	TRBJ1-5	TGTGCCAGCAGCTTGGGACAGGGAGGACAGCCCCAGCATTTT	CASSLGQGGQPQHF
TRBD1	TRBV28	.	TRBJ1-3	TGTGCCAGCAGCATGGACAGGGCTGGAAACACCATATATTTT	CASSMDRAGNTIYF
TRBD1	TRBV6-1	once	TRBJ2-7	TGTGCCAGCAGTGAGACAGGGGGAATCTACGAGCAGTACTTC	CASSETGGIYEQYF
TRBD1	TRBV28	.	TRBJ1-4	TGTGCCAGCAGTTTGGCGACAGGGGTTCAAAAACTGTTTTTT	CASSLATGVQKLFF
TRBD2	TRBV6-1	once	TRBJ2-7	TGTGCCGGCAGGAAGAGCGGGGGGTCCTACGAGCAGTACTTC	CAGRKSGGSYEQYF
.	TRBV5-1	.	TRBJ1-1	TGCGCCAGCAGCTTGGATCAGGCCCACACTGAAGCTTTCTTT	CASSLDQAHTEAFF